Below are 26 T cell receptor beta chains sequenced from a single sample in a study of blood T cell repertoires in COVID-19. Here immunoSEQ multiplex PCR was the method, and the copy in TCRdb shows in-frame clones only, minus some. The sample lists fewer than 450,000 clones; 90% to 95% were seen once. What was sequenced was peripheral blood. The receptors here all came from a woman between 18 and 29 years old who had recovered from COVID-19.

The chain recombines TRBV3-1 (or the pseudogene TRBV3-2) with TRBJ2-7; D unresolved. Per the germline V gene, CDR1 is LGHDT and CDR2 is YNNKEL (reference sequence). The ends were cut back, 0 bases at V and 3 bases at J, with 15 bases in the middle. CDR3 length: 16 residues. This CDR3 reads CASSQDCPGTLYEQYV. CDR3 sequence (DNA): TGTGCCAGCAGCCAAGATTGCCCGGGTACTCTCTACGAGCAGTACGTC.

V gene TRBV3-1 (or the pseudogene TRBV3-2) combines with J gene TRBJ1-1; D may be TRBD1 (6 bases). The CDR3 is 13 residues long. V was trimmed by 9 bases and J by 2 bases, leaving 13 bases between them. The germline V gene has CDR1 LGHDT and CDR2 YNNKEL (reference sequence). CDR3 sequence reads: CASAYRENTEAFF. DNA for the CDR3: TGTGCCAGTGCGTACAGGGAAAACACTGAAGCTTTCTTT.

The gene calls are TRBV12-5 and TRBJ2-2; D is undetermined. Trimming removed 3 bases at V and 1 base at J, with 3 bases between. CDR1 and CDR2 from the germline V gene are LGHNT and FRNRAP. The CDR3 consists of 13 residues. The CDR3 DNA is TGTGCTAGTGGTTTCGGGAACACCGGGGAGCTGTTTTTT. Its translation: CASGFGNTGELFF.

This chain's CDR3 is CASSVEGTGKLPGSPLHF. CDR3 in DNA: TGTGCCAGCAGCGTAGAGGGAACAGGGAAGCTTCCAGGTTCACCCCTCCACTTT. The V and J genes are TRBV9 and TRBJ1-6, with a weak D call TRBD1 (6 bases). The CDR3 is made up of 18 amino acids. The germline V gene encodes CDR1 SGDLS and CDR2 YYNGEE. V was shortened by 0 bases and J by 9 bases, with 22 bases between the two germline ends.

This chain links TRBV28 with TRBJ2-6, with unresolved D. The CDR3 consists of 15 residues. Looked up from germline, CDR1 is MDHEN and CDR2 is SYDVKM. With 5 bases removed from V and 3 bases from J, the gap between germline ends came to 11 bases. The CDR3 coding sequence is TGTGCCAGCAGTCCCGGGTTGCGTGGGGCCAACGTCCTGACTTTC. Protein product: CASSPGLRGANVLTF.

CDR3 nucleotide sequence: TGTGCCAGCAGCCCGCAACGACTAGCGGCAAACACCGGGGAGCTGTTTTTT. Protein product: CASSPQRLAANTGELFF. This chain uses TRBV3-1 (or the pseudogene TRBV3-2) with TRBJ2-2; 9 nucleotides align to TRBD2. Germline loops: CDR1 LGHDT, CDR2 YNNKEL (reference sequence). V was clipped by 4 bases and J by 2 bases; unmatched bases: 8. CDR3 length: 17 residues.

In nucleotides, the CDR3 is TGCGCCAGCAGCTTAGTAGGGCGGGAGGGCAAAGGGTCCCAGTACTTC. Protein sequence: CASSLVGREGKGSQYF. The chain employs TRBV5-1 and TRBJ2-5; 9 bases fit TRBD2. Germline V gene data show CDR1 as SGHRS and CDR2 as YFSETQ. Trimming took 2 bases from V and 9 from J; bases not matched to a gene: 14. This CDR3 region has 16 residues.

In this sample, this clone turned up a few times. The chain combines TRBV6-5 with TRBJ1-1; tentatively, D is TRBD1 (5 bases). Germline CDR1 is MNHEY and CDR2 is SVGAGI. The CDR3 runs 12 residues. V gave up 8 bases and J gave up 1 base, with 8 bases separating them. The CDR3 sequence is CASGAANTEAFF. CDR3 nucleotides: TGTGCCAGCGGGGCAGCGAACACTGAAGCTTTCTTT.

The genes are TRBV2 and TRBJ1-6; 7 positions match TRBD1. Germline-derived CDR1 and CDR2 are SNHLY and FYNNEI. The CDR3 is 15 residues long. Unmatched junction bases numbered 12, after V lost 6 bases and J lost 10 bases. CDR3 amino acids: CASRERGTGVSPLHF. DNA of the CDR3: TGTGCCAGCAGAGAACGGGGAACAGGGGTCTCACCCCTCCACTTT.

This rearrangement joins TRBV5-1 to TRBJ1-1; perhaps TRBD1 as D (6 bases). The CDR3 is made up of 13 amino acids. Germline V gene data show CDR1 as SGHRS and CDR2 as YFSETQ. V gave up 6 bases and J gave up 5 bases, with 14 bases separating them. DNA for the CDR3: TGCGCCAGCACCAAAAAGGGGGGGACTGAAGCTTTCTTT. It translates to CASTKKGGTEAFF.

The chain links TRBV2 to TRBJ1-2, with a tentative D call TRBD1 (6 bases). Germline-derived CDR1 and CDR2 are SNHLY and FYNNEI. V lost 7 bases and J 5 bases, leaving 14 bases between the germline ends. There are 13 residues in the CDR3. CDR3 sequence: CASTGYREYGYTF. In DNA, the CDR3 is TGTGCCAGCACCGGGTACAGGGAATATGGCTACACCTTC.

The chain combines TRBV19 with TRBJ1-5; 8 positions agree with TRBD1. Germline V CDR1 and CDR2: LNHDA, SQIVND (reference sequence). The J segment lost 3 bases and the V segment lost 3 bases, leaving 4 bases of the junction unmatched. There are 15 residues in the CDR3. CDR3 DNA sequence: TGTGCCAGTAGTATCTGGCAGGGGGCCAATCAGCCCCAGCATTTT. Its translation is CASSIWQGANQPQHF. The full variable domain, with the rest looked up from reference TRBV19 and TRBJ1-5, is DGGITQSPKYLFRKEGQNVTLSCEQNLNHDAMYWYRQDPGQGLRLIYYSQIVNDFQKGDIAEGYSVSREKKESFPLTVTSAQKNPTAFYLCASSIWQGANQPQHFGDGTRLSIL.

CDR3 bases: TGTGCCAGCAGGGGGAGGGTGAACACCGGGGAGCTGTTTTTT. Translating gives CASRGRVNTGELFF. The V call is TRBV27, the J call TRBJ2-2; 7 bases match TRBD2. V was pared by 6 bases and J by 1 base, with 2 bases of the junction left unmatched. The germline V gene encodes CDR1 MNHEY and CDR2 SMNVEV (reference sequence). There are 14 residues in the CDR3.

The J gene is TRBJ1-2, the V gene TRBV30; D is ambiguous. Trimming pared 0 bases from V and 6 bases from J, leaving 11 bases between. This CDR3 is built from 13 residues. Germline CDR1 and CDR2: GTSNPN and SVGIG (reference sequence). The CDR3 loop reads CAWSVERSNGYTF. Here the CDR3 DNA reads TGTGCCTGGAGTGTCGAACGGAGTAATGGCTACACCTTC.

The chain is built from TRBV21-1 and TRBJ2-2; the table's D call, TRBD1, has no DNA check behind it. TRBV21-1 is a pseudogene segment. This CDR3 has 15 residues. The CDR3 region is CASSTRHLYTGELFF. As DNA, the CDR3 is TGTGCCAGCAGCACCCGACACCTCTACACCGGGGAGCTGTTTTTT.

This chain joins TRBV6-5 and TRBJ2-7; possible D gene TRBD1, 6 bases. Trimming removed 2 bases from V and 11 bases from J, with 10 bases in between. Germline assignment: CDR1 MNHEY and CDR2 SVGAGI. The CDR3 totals 11 residues. CDR3 sequence (DNA): TGTGCCAGCAGTTACCCGGGACAAAAGTACGTC. Amino acids: CASSYPGQKYV.

V is TRBV3-1 (or the pseudogene TRBV3-2) and J is TRBJ1-2; maybe TRBD1 (6 bases). Germline V gene lookup returns CDR1 LGHDT and CDR2 YNNKEL (reference sequence). Trimming pared 1 base from V and 0 bases from J, leaving 15 bases between. The CDR3 runs to 17 residues. The CDR3 loop is CASSQGGTGLANYGYTF. CDR3 bases: TGTGCCAGCAGCCAAGGGGGAACAGGGTTAGCTAACTATGGCTACACCTTC.

V is TRBV19 and J is TRBJ2-5; 10 nucleotides agree with TRBD1. With 3 bases clipped from V and 0 bases from J, the junction kept 4 bases outside the gene matches. Germline CDR1 reads LNHDA; CDR2 reads SQIVND (reference sequence). This CDR3 comprises 16 residues. The CDR3 sequence is CASSIGTGAYQETQYF. CDR3 DNA sequence: TGTGCCAGTAGTATCGGGACAGGGGCGTACCAAGAGACCCAGTACTTC.

This sequence joins TRBV5-1 and TRBJ2-1; 9 bases align to TRBD2. The ends lost 4 bases at V and 5 bases at J; junction bases unmatched: 7. The germline gives CDR1 SGHRS, CDR2 YFSETQ. The CDR3 loop spans 15 amino acids. The CDR3 sequence: CASSPFSGRNNEQFF. The CDR3 bases are TGCGCCAGCAGCCCATTTAGCGGGAGAAACAATGAGCAGTTCTTC.

This chain uses TRBV4-1 with TRBJ1-3; the D is unclear. The V end was cut by 2 bases, the J end by 4 bases, with 18 bases between. The germline gives CDR1 MGHRA, CDR2 YSYEKL. The CDR3 loop spans 17 amino acids. CDR3 in amino acids: CASSQKSSPGAGNTIYF. Written as DNA, the CDR3 is TGCGCCAGCAGCCAAAAGAGCTCCCCGGGTGCAGGAAACACCATATATTTT.

This clone was detected only once. The chain is built from TRBV4-3 and TRBJ2-7, with D perhaps matching TRBD2 (6 bases). The CDR3 is 16 amino acids. The V gene lost 1 base and the J gene lost 2 bases, with 15 bases spanning the gap. Germline assignment: CDR1 LGHNA and CDR2 YSLEER. Written as DNA, the CDR3 is TGCGCCAGCAGCCAAGTTCGGTCTAGCGACCCCTACGAGCAGTACGTC. Translating it yields CASSQVRSSDPYEQYV.

The gene calls are TRBV7-6 and TRBJ2-1; 13 positions match TRBD2. Germline CDR1 reads SGHVS; CDR2 reads FNYEAQ. The CDR3 sequence is 18 residues long. The junction had 11 bases not matched to a gene; V was cut back by 0 bases and J by 9 bases. CDR3 in DNA: TGTGCCAGCAGCTTAGCCCCCCGACTAGCGGGAGGACAAGGTGAGCAGTTCTTC. Translating gives CASSLAPRLAGGQGEQFF.

The chain employs TRBV9 and TRBJ2-1; 9 bases fit TRBD2. V was pared by 5 bases and J by 9 bases, with 9 bases of the junction left unmatched. The CDR3 runs 14 residues. Germline assignment: CDR1 SGDLS and CDR2 YYNGEE. The CDR3 region is CASSELAGLGEQFF. CDR3 bases: TGTGCCAGCAGTGAACTAGCGGGTCTTGGTGAGCAGTTCTTC.

This chain connects TRBV5-6 to TRBJ1-1; D is ambiguous. The germline V gene has CDR1 SGHDT and CDR2 YYEEEE. This CDR3 region has 14 residues. V lost 2 bases to trimming and J lost 1 base, with 9 bases between them. The CDR3 DNA sequence: TGTGCCAGCAGCTTCGTCGGGTCGAACACTGAAGCTTTCTTT. It translates to CASSFVGSNTEAFF.

CDR3 sequence reads: CASSLASTGGRNSPLHF. In nucleotides, the CDR3 is TGTGCCAGCAGCTTAGCGTCGACAGGGGGCCGTAATTCACCCCTCCACTTT. This rearrangement joins TRBV7-6 to TRBJ1-6; TRBD1 matches 10 bases. The CDR3 length is 17 residues. Germline lookup yields CDR1 SGHVS and CDR2 FNYEAQ. With 0 bases clipped from V and 6 bases from J, the junction kept 5 bases outside the gene matches.

This clone was seen only once. The chain carries TRBV18 and TRBJ2-7, with a possible D match to TRBD2 (6 bases). V was clipped by 6 bases and J by 5 bases, with 11 bases between them. Looked up from germline, CDR1 is KGHSH and CDR2 is LQKENI. CDR3 length: 12 residues. The DNA for the CDR3 is TGTGCCAGCTCTCTCACGGGGGACGAGCAGTACGTC. This codes for CASSLTGDEQYV.